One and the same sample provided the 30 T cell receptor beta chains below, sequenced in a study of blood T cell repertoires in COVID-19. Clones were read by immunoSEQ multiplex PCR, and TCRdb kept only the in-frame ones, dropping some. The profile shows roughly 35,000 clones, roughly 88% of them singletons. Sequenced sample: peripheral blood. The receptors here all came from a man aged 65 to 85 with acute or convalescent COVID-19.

CDR3 sequence (DNA): TGTGCCAGCTCCCCTTTCTTTGGAGAGGACTCTGGAAACACCATATATTTT. Translating gives CASSPFFGEDSGNTIYF. The chain is built from TRBV18 and TRBJ1-3; D uncertain. The V gene lost 6 bases and the J gene lost 0 bases, with 18 bases spanning the gap. The CDR3 is 17 amino acids. Germline V lookup: CDR1 KGHSH, CDR2 LQKENI.

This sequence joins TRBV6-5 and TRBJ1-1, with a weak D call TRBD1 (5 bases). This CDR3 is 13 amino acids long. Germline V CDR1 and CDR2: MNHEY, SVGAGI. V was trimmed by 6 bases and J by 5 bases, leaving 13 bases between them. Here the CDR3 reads CASSLQGVTEAFF. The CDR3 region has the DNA TGTGCCAGCAGCCTGCAGGGCGTAACTGAAGCTTTCTTT.

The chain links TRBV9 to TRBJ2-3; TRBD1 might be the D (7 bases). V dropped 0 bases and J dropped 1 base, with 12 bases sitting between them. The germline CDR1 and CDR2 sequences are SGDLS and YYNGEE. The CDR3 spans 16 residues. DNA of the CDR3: TGTGCCAGCAGCGTAGCTCAGGGGGAGGGCACAGATACGCAGTATTTT. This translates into CASSVAQGEGTDTQYF.

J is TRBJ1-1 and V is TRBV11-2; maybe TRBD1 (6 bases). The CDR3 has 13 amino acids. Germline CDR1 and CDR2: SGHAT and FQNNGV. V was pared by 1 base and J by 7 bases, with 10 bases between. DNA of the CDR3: TGTGCCAGCAGCTTAGCCGGGGGGCTTGAAGCTTTCTTT. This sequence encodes CASSLAGGLEAFF.

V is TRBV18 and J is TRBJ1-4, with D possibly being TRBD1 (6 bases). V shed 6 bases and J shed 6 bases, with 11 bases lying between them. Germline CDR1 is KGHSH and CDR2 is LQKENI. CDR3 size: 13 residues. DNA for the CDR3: TGTGCCAGCTCCCCGGACAGAGATGAAAAACTGTTTTTT. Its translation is CASSPDRDEKLFF.

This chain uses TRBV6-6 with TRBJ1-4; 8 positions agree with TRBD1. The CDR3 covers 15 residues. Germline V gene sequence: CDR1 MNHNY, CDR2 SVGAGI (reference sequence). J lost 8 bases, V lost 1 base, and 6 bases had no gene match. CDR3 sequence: CASSYFDRGGEKLFF. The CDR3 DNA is TGTGCCAGCAGTTACTTCGACAGGGGTGGCGAAAAACTGTTTTTT.

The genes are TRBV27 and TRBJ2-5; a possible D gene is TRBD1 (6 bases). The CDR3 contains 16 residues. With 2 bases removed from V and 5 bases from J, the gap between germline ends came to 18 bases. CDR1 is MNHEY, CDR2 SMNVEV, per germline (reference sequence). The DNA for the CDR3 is TGTGCCAGCAGTTTAATGGTCCGAGGGGGTCGGGAGACCCAGTACTTC. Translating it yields CASSLMVRGGRETQYF.

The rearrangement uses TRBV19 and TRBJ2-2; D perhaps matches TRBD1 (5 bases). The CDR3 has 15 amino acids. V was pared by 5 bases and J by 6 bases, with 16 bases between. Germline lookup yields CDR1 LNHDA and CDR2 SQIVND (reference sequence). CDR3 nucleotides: TGTGCCAGTAGTCCCCCGGCAGGGAAGGCCGGGGAGCTGTTTTTT. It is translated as CASSPPAGKAGELFF.

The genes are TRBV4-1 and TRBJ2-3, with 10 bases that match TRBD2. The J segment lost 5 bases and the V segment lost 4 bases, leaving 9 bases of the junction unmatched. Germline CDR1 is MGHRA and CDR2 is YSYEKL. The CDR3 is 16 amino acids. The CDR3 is CASSPPRAGGIDTQYF. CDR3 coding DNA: TGCGCCAGCAGCCCTCCGAGAGCGGGAGGGATAGATACGCAGTATTTT.

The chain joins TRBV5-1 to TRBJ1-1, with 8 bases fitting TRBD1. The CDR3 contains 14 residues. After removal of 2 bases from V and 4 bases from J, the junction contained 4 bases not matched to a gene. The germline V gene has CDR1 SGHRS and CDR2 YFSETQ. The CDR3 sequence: CASSFQGAGTEAFF. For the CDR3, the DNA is TGCGCCAGCAGCTTTCAGGGGGCGGGCACTGAAGCTTTCTTT.

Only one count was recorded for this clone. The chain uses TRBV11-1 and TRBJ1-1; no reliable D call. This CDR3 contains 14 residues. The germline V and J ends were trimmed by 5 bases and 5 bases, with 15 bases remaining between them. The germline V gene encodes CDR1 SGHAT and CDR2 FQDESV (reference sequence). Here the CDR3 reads CASSLKDWRTEAFF. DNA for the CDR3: TGTGCCAGCAGCCTGAAAGACTGGCGAACTGAAGCTTTCTTT. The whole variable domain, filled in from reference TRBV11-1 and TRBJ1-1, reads EAEVAQSPRYKITEKSQAVAFWCDPISGHATLYWYRQILGQGPELLVQFQDESVVDDSQLPKDRFSAERLKGVDSTLKIQPAELGDSAMYLCASSLKDWRTEAFFGQGTRLTVV.

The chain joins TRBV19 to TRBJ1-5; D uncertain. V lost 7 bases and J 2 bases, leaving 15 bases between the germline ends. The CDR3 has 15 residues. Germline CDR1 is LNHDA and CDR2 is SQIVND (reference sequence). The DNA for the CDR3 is TGTGCCAGTACCCCGACCCCGAGCGGCAATCAGCCCCAGCATTTT. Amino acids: CASTPTPSGNQPQHF.

CDR3 sequence (DNA): TGCGCCAGCAGCGTCCTAGCGGGAGGTGACTCATTGCGGCTGTTTTTT. This codes for CASSVLAGGDSLRLFF. This chain links TRBV5-1 with TRBJ2-2; 11 bases are shared with TRBD2. Germline-derived CDR1 and CDR2 are SGHRS and YFSETQ. The CDR3 contains 16 residues. The V gene end was trimmed by 4 bases and the J gene end by 13 bases; junction bases not matched to a gene: 15.

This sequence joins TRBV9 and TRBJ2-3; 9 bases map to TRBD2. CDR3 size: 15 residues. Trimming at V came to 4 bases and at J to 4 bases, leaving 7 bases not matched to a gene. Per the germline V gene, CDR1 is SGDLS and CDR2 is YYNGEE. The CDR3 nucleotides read TGTGCCAGCAGCCCTCCCGGGACTAGCCCAGATACGCAGTATTTT. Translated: CASSPPGTSPDTQYF.

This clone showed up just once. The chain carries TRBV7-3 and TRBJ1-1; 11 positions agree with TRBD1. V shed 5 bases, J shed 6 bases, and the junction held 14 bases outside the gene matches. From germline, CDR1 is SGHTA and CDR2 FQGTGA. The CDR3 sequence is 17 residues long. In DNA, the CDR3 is TGTGCCAGCAGCCTCCCGGGACAGGGGGAACGGAGCGCTGAAGCTTTCTTT. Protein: CASSLPGQGERSAEAFF.

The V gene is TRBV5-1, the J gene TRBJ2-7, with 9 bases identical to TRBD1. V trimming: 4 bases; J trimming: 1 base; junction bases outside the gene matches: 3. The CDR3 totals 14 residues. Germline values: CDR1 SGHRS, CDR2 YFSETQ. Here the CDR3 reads CASSRTGDSYEQYF. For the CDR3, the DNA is TGCGCCAGCAGCAGGACAGGGGATTCCTACGAGCAGTACTTC.

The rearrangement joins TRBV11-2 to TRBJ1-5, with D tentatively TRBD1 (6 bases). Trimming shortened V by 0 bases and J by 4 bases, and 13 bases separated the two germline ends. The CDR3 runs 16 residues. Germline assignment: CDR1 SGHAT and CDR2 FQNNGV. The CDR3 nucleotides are TGTGCCAGCAGCTTAGATGGCCCAGGGGTAAATCAGCCCCAGCATTTT. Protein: CASSLDGPGVNQPQHF.

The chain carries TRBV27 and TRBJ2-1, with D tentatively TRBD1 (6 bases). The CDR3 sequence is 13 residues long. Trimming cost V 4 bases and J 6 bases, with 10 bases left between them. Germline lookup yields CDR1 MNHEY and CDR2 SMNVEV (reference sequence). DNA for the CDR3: TGTGCCAGCAGTTGGCTAGGGGGCAATGAGCAGTTCTTC. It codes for CASSWLGGNEQFF.

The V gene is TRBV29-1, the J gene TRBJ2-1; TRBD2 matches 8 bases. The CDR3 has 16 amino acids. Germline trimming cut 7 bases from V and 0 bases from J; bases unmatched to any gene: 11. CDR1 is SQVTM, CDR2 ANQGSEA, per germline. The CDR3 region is CSARTQSGSSYNEQFF. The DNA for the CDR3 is TGCAGCGCTCGAACCCAAAGCGGGAGCTCCTACAATGAGCAGTTCTTC.

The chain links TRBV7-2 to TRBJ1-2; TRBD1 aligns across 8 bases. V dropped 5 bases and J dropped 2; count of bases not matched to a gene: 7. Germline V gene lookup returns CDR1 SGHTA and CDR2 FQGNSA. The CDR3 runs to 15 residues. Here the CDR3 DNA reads TGTGCCAGCAGCCCAAAAACAGGGGGGAACTATGGCTACACCTTC. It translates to CASSPKTGGNYGYTF.

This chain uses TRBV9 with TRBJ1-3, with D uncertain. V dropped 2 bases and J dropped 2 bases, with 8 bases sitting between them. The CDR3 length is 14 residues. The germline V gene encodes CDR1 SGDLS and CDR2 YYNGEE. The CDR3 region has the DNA TGTGCCAGCAGCGTCCGAGGGACTGGAAACACCATATATTTT. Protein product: CASSVRGTGNTIYF.

The CDR3 protein is CASSTRAMNTEAFF. The DNA of the CDR3 is TGTGCCAGCAGTACCAGGGCAATGAACACTGAAGCTTTCTTT. V gene TRBV6-5 combines with J gene TRBJ1-1, with D perhaps TRBD1 (5 bases). The CDR3 has 14 amino acids. Looked up from germline, CDR1 is MNHEY and CDR2 is SVGAGI. V was shortened by 5 bases and J by 0 bases, with 10 bases between the two germline ends.

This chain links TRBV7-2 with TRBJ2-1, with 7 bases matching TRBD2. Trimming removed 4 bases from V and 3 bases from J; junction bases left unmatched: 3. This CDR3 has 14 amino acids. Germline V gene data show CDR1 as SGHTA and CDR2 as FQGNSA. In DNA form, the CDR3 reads TGTGCCAGCAGCTCTAGCGGAGACTACAATGAGCAGTTCTTC. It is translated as CASSSSGDYNEQFF. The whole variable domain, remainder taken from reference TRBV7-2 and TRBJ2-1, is GAGVSQSPSNKVTEKGKDVELRCDPISGHTALYWYRQSLGQGLEFLIYFQGNSAPDKSGLPSDRFSAERTGGSVSTLTIQRTQQEDSAVYLCASSSSGDYNEQFFGPGTRLTVL.

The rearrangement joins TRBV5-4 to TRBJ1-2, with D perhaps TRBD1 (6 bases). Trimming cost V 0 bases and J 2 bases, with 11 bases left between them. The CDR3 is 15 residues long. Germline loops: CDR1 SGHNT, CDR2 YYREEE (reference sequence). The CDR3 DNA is TGTGCCAGCAGCTTGGATCGGCAGGGGAACTATGGCTACACCTTC. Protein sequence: CASSLDRQGNYGYTF.

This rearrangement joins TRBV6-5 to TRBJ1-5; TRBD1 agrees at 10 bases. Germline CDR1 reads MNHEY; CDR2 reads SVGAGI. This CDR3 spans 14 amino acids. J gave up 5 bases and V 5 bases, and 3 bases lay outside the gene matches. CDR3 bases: TGTGCCAGCAGTAAGGACAGGGGGGATCAGCCCCAGCATTTT. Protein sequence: CASSKDRGDQPQHF.

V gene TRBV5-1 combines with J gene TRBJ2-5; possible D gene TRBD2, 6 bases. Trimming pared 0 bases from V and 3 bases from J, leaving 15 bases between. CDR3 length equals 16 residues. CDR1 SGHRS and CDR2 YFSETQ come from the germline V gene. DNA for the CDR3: TGCGCCAGCAGCTTGGCACAGGAGGGGTTCAAAGAGACCCAGTACTTC. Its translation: CASSLAQEGFKETQYF.

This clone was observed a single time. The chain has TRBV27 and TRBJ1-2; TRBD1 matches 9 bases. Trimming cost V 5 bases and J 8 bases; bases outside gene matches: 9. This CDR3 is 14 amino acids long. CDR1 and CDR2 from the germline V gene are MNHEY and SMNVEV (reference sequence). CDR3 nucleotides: TGTGCCAGCAGTCTCCGGGACAGGGAAAGCGGCTACACCTTC. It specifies CASSLRDRESGYTF.

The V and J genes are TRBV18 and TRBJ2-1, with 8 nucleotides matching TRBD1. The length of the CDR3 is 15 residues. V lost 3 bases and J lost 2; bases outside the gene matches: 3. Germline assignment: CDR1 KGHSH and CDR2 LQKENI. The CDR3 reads CASSPPDRAYNEQFF. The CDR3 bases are TGTGCCAGCTCACCCCCGGACAGGGCCTACAATGAGCAGTTCTTC.

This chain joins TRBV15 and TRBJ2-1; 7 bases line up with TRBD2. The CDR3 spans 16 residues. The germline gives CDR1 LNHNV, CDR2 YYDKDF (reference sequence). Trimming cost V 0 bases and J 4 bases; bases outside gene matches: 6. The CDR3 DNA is TGTGCCACCAGCAGAGATCTACTAGCGTCTTACAATGAGCAGTTCTTC. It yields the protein CATSRDLLASYNEQFF.

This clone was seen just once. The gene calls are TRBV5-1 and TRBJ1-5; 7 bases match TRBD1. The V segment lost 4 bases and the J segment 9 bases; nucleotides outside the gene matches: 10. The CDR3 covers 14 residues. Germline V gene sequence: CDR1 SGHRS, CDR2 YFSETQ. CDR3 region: CASSMGQQNSPQHF. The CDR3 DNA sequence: TGCGCCAGCAGCATGGGACAGCAAAACTCGCCCCAGCATTTT.